A single sample is the source of the 25 T cell receptor beta chains below, sequenced in a study of spatial heterogeneity in lung cancer. Via MiXCR, TCRdb re-called the 5' RACE reads, giving one row per CDR3 protein. In the table there are about 11,000 distinct CDR3 sequences, approximately 3.5% of which are singletons. The time point denotes: sample taken at primary tumor resection. Unsorted samples of tumor, nontumor lung or frozen PBMC had their whole RNA sequenced. The sample in question was PBMCs, obtained at surgery. These TCRs come from a female donor with early-stage non-small cell lung cancer.

This clonotype was counted at least ten times. This beta chain represents an off-target read in a library built for alpha chains; its size is of limited meaning. V usage is TRBV7-8 and J usage is TRBJ2-1, with 10 bases that match TRBD2. This CDR3 is 15 amino acids long. V lost 1 base, J lost 7 bases, and 4 bases stayed unmatched. Looked up from germline, CDR1 is SGHVS and CDR2 is FQNEAQ. The CDR3 DNA reads TGTGCCAGCAGCTTAGGACTAGCGGGCGAGAATGAGCAGTTCTTC. This translates into CASSLGLAGENEQFF. Complete variable domain (other parts from reference TRBV7-8 and TRBJ2-1): GAGVSQSPRYKVAKRGQDVALRCDPISGHVSLFWYQQALGQGPEFLTYFQNEAQLDKSGLPSDRFFAERPEGSVSTLKIQRTQQEDSAVYLCASSLGLAGENEQFFGPGTRLTVL.

The count of this clonotype is one. Being one base from a much bigger clone, this may be a read error. As an off-target read in a library built for alpha chains, this beta chain has a frequency of little significance. The chain links TRBV14 to TRBJ2-1; the match to TRBD2 covers 7 bases. Germline lookup yields CDR1 SGHDN and CDR2 FVKESK. The CDR3 extends over 16 amino acids. The CDR3 sequence is CAGSLLGAGPYNEQFF. The CDR3 bases are TGTGCCGGCAGCCTGCTAGGAGCGGGGCCTTACAATGAGCAGTTCTTC.

This clonotype was counted at least ten times. With the library built for alpha chains, this beta chain is off target and its frequency is not meaningful. V usage is TRBV6-5 and J usage is TRBJ2-3; D possibly corresponds to TRBD2 (5 bases). Deletions cut 5 bases from V and 2 bases from J, with 11 bases between. The germline V gene has CDR1 MNHEY and CDR2 SVGAGI. The CDR3 spans 14 residues. CDR3 protein: CASSVASSTDTQYF. DNA of the CDR3: TGTGCCAGCAGTGTCGCTAGCTCCACAGATACGCAGTATTTT.

This clonotype was counted ten times or more. A library prepared for alpha chains yielded this beta chain as an off-target read; its size is of little meaning. CDR3 in amino acids: CASSLVPGLAGGSEQFF. The CDR3 nucleotides read TGTGCCAGCAGCTTAGTCCCGGGACTAGCGGGGGGGAGTGAGCAGTTCTTC. This chain uses TRBV7-2 with TRBJ2-1; 16 bases agree with TRBD2. With V trimmed by 1 base and J by 9 bases, 6 bases remained unmatched. The CDR3 is made up of 17 amino acids. The germline gives CDR1 SGHTA, CDR2 FQGNSA.

This clonotype was recorded many times. This beta chain represents an off-target read in a library built for alpha chains; its size is of limited meaning. This chain joins TRBV20-1 and TRBJ1-4; TRBD1 matches at 9 bases. Per the germline V gene, CDR1 is DFQATT and CDR2 is SNEGSKA (reference sequence). Trimming took 3 bases from V and 4 from J; bases not matched to a gene: 6. This CDR3 is 15 amino acids long. The CDR3 spells CSASLTGGGNEKLFF. DNA for the CDR3: TGCAGTGCTAGCTTAACAGGGGGCGGTAATGAAAAACTGTTTTTT.

To note about this clonotype: In a library made to pick up alpha chains, this beta chain is a stray read with a size that means little. The V gene is TRBV20-1, the J gene TRBJ2-1; TRBD1 agrees at 7 bases. Losses at the gene ends were 5 bases for V and 10 bases for J; bases not matched to a gene: 14. The CDR3 runs 14 residues. CDR1 is DFQATT, CDR2 SNEGSKA, per germline (reference sequence). The CDR3 bases are TGCAGTGCTGGAAGGACAGGTGAAGGCGAGGAGCAGTTCTTC. Encoded protein: CSAGRTGEGEEQFF.

This clonotype was detected ten times or more. Because the library targeted alpha chains, this beta chain is an off-target read whose size means little. The chain couples TRBV7-2 to TRBJ2-3; D is unresolved. Trimming pared 6 bases from V and 0 bases from J, leaving 7 bases between. CDR1 and CDR2 from the germline V gene are SGHTA and FQGNSA. This CDR3 spans 13 amino acids. CDR3 region: CASRISSTDTQYF. The CDR3 nucleotides are TGTGCCAGCAGGATCTCTAGCACAGATACGCAGTATTTT. Supplemented by reference TRBV7-2 and TRBJ2-3, the full variable domain reads GAGVSQSPSNKVTEKGKDVELRCDPISGHTALYWYRQSLGQGLEFLIYFQGNSAPDKSGLPSDRFSAERTGGSVSTLTIQRTQQEDSAVYLCASRISSTDTQYFGPGTRLTVL.

This clonotype was seen repeatedly, ten times or more. A library made for alpha chains picked up this beta chain off target, so its size means little. The rearrangement uses TRBV7-9 and TRBJ2-3, with 8 bases lining up with TRBD2. The V gene end was trimmed by 5 bases and the J gene end by 5 bases; junction bases not matched to a gene: 15. Germline V gene data show CDR1 as SEHNR and CDR2 as FQNEAQ (reference sequence). This CDR3 has 17 residues. The CDR3 DNA reads as TGTGCCAGCAGCCCAAAATTGGCTAGCGGGTCCCGAGATACGCAGTATTTT. Translation: CASSPKLASGSRDTQYF.

This clonotype appeared many times. This beta chain is a stray sequence in a library constructed for alpha chains; its clone size is not meaningful. The chain links TRBV5-1 to TRBJ1-1; TRBD1 might be the D (5 bases). Trimming shortened V by 4 bases and J by 1 base, and 11 bases separated the two germline ends. The CDR3 covers 14 residues. Germline V lookup: CDR1 SGHRS, CDR2 YFSETQ. CDR3 in amino acids: CASSTQGGNTEAFF. Here the CDR3 DNA reads TGCGCCAGCAGCACTCAGGGAGGGAACACTGAAGCTTTCTTT.

This clonotype is labeled medium-sized. Since it is a stray read in a library aimed at alpha chains, this beta chain has a size that is not meaningful. The chain carries TRBV19 and TRBJ1-2, with D tentatively TRBD1 (5 bases). The CDR3 is made up of 13 amino acids. Germline loops: CDR1 LNHDA, CDR2 SQIVND (reference sequence). Trimming removed 5 bases from V and 7 bases from J, with 14 bases in between. DNA of the CDR3: TGTGCCAGTAGTCTCCAGGGAGGATTTGGCTACACCTTC. Protein sequence: CASSLQGGFGYTF.

This clonotype was recorded many times. This beta chain is a stray read from a library made for alpha chains; its abundance is not meaningful. This chain uses TRBV3-1 with TRBJ2-1; D gene unclear. Germline loops: CDR1 LGHDT, CDR2 YNNKEL (reference sequence). The CDR3 spans 13 residues. V gave up 8 bases and J gave up 0 bases, with 8 bases separating them. The DNA of the CDR3 is TGTGCCAGCGCGGACCTCTCCTACAATGAGCAGTTCTTC. The encoded protein is CASADLSYNEQFF.

This clonotype was seen at least ten times. Found in a library prepared for alpha chains, this beta chain is an off-target read, and its abundance has little meaning. The chain joins TRBV5-6 to TRBJ2-7; tentative D call: TRBD2 (6 bases). Trimming removed 3 bases at V and 2 bases at J, with 12 bases between. The CDR3 totals 14 residues. The germline CDR1 and CDR2 sequences are SGHDT and YYEEEE. The CDR3 sequence: CASSSGLRTYEQYF. Written as DNA, the CDR3 is TGTGCCAGCAGCTCGGGACTCAGAACCTACGAGCAGTACTTC.

This clonotype was picked up many times. This beta chain is a stray sequence in a library constructed for alpha chains; its clone size is not meaningful. The V call is TRBV2, the J call TRBJ2-3; TRBD2 agrees at 7 bases. Losses at the gene ends were 6 bases for V and 1 base for J; bases not matched to a gene: 13. The V gene's germline CDR1 is SNHLY and CDR2 FYNNEI. This CDR3 comprises 17 residues. The CDR3 nucleotides read TGTGCCAGCAGGGGAGGGACCGGGGCCTGGGGCACAGATACGCAGTATTTT. Protein product: CASRGGTGAWGTDTQYF.

This clonotype was detected many times. Because this beta chain is a stray read in a library intended to capture alpha chains, its abundance should not be given much weight. The genes are TRBV7-3 and TRBJ2-3; possibly TRBD2 for D (7 bases). CDR3 size: 17 residues. Germline V CDR1 and CDR2: SGHTA, FQGTGA. V was shortened by 5 bases and J by 6 bases, with 24 bases between the two germline ends. CDR3 sequence reads: CASSLQSLGGALDTQYF. CDR3 nucleotides: TGTGCCAGCAGCCTCCAAAGTTTAGGGGGGGCTCTGGATACGCAGTATTTT.

In the case of this clonotype: A library made for alpha chains picked up this beta chain off target, so its size means little. The chain employs TRBV7-2 and TRBJ2-2, with D perhaps matching TRBD2 (5 bases). The CDR3 is 16 amino acids. V was cut by 2 bases and J by 5 bases, with 15 bases left in between. Germline loops: CDR1 SGHTA, CDR2 FQGNSA. CDR3 loop: CASSLTPGVYTGELFF. The CDR3 DNA is TGTGCCAGCAGCTTAACCCCCGGGGTCTATACCGGGGAGCTGTTTTTT.

This clonotype was counted between two and nine times. Because this beta chain is a stray read in a library intended to capture alpha chains, its abundance should not be given much weight. CDR3 nucleotides: TGCAGTTCACCGACTAGCGGGCAAGAGACCCAGTACTTC. This gives the protein CSSPTSGQETQYF. This chain links TRBV20-1 with TRBJ2-5, with TRBD2 matching 10 bases. The germline V gene encodes CDR1 DFQATT and CDR2 SNEGSKA (reference sequence). V lost 8 bases to trimming and J lost 2 bases; unmatched junction nucleotides: 5. The CDR3 totals 13 residues.

This clonotype was observed a few times. The library was built for alpha chains, so this beta chain is an off-target read and its size means little. The V gene is TRBV4-2, the J gene TRBJ2-3; D possibly corresponds to TRBD2 (6 bases). Per germline, CDR1 LGHNA and CDR2 YNFKEQ. This CDR3 region has 15 residues. Trimming pared 4 bases from V and 0 bases from J, leaving 11 bases between. CDR3 protein: CASSPSEGSTDTQYF. The CDR3 nucleotides read TGTGCCAGCAGCCCCTCGGAGGGGAGCACAGATACGCAGTATTTT.

This clonotype was counted at least ten times. This beta chain is an off-target read within a library intended for alpha chains, so its frequency means little. The chain combines TRBV9 with TRBJ2-3; D is unclear. V lost 5 bases and J 8 bases, leaving 27 bases between the germline ends. This CDR3 is built from 17 residues. Germline CDR1 and CDR2: SGDLS and YYNGEE. For the CDR3, the DNA is TGTGCCAGCAGTCCCAACGTGGTCCCCCCCACAGATGGTACGCAGTATTTT. This encodes CASSPNVVPPTDGTQYF.

This clonotype was detected ten times or more. This beta chain turned up in a library designed for alpha chains; as an off-target read, its abundance says little. The chain carries TRBV6-2 or TRBV6-3 and TRBJ2-3, with 12 positions matching TRBD2. This CDR3 region has 17 residues. Trimming at V came to 5 bases and at J to 4 bases, leaving 10 bases not matched to a gene. The germline V gene has CDR1 MNHEY and CDR2 SVGEGT. CDR3 sequence: CASSPLLAGGWSDTQYF. The CDR3 DNA reads as TGTGCCAGCAGTCCACTACTAGCGGGAGGTTGGTCAGATACGCAGTATTTT.

This clonotype showed up many times. In a library made to pick up alpha chains, this beta chain is a stray read with a size that means little. This chain joins TRBV7-9 and TRBJ1-1; tentative D call: TRBD1 (6 bases). The CDR3 spans 13 residues. The germline V gene has CDR1 SEHNR and CDR2 FQNEAQ (reference sequence). V lost 3 bases and J lost 7, with 12 bases in between. The CDR3 region is CASSFGQSREAFF. Written as DNA, the CDR3 is TGTGCCAGCAGCTTCGGACAGAGCCGTGAAGCTTTCTTT.

This clonotype was seen ten or more times. This beta chain turned up in a library designed for alpha chains; as an off-target read, its abundance says little. V is TRBV5-5 and J is TRBJ1-1; possibly TRBD1 for D (5 bases). The CDR3 totals 11 residues. V was shortened by 8 bases and J by 8 bases, with 13 bases between the two germline ends. From germline, CDR1 is SGHKS and CDR2 YYEKEE (reference sequence). The CDR3 protein is CASTQGAEAFF. DNA of the CDR3: TGTGCCAGTACCCAGGGAGCCGAAGCTTTCTTT.

This clonotype was seen at least ten times. The size of this beta chain means little, since it is a stray read in a library made for alpha chains. The J gene is TRBJ2-7, the V gene TRBV27; D might be TRBD2 (5 bases). The CDR3 runs to 15 residues. Germline CDR1 and CDR2: MNHEY and SMNVEV (reference sequence). V was clipped by 4 bases and J by 0 bases, with 13 bases between them. DNA of the CDR3: TGTGCCAGCAGTTCCCGACAAGGGAGCTCCTACGAGCAGTACTTC. Its protein is CASSSRQGSSYEQYF.

This clonotype was counted at least ten times. The library was designed around alpha chains, so this beta chain is a stray read whose abundance carries little weight. V is TRBV19 and J is TRBJ1-5; D ambiguous. Germline CDR1 LNHDA, CDR2 SQIVND (reference sequence). The CDR3 has 15 amino acids. Trimming removed 5 bases from V and 1 base from J, with 12 bases in between. The CDR3 sequence is CASSSRIGSNQPQHF. Written as DNA, the CDR3 is TGTGCCAGTAGTTCGAGGATAGGGAGCAATCAGCCCCAGCATTTT. Together with reference TRBV19 and TRBJ1-5, the CDR3 gives the full variable domain: DGGITQSPKYLFRKEGQNVTLSCEQNLNHDAMYWYRQDPGQGLRLIYYSQIVNDFQKGDIAEGYSVSREKKESFPLTVTSAQKNPTAFYLCASSSRIGSNQPQHFGDGTRLSIL.

This clonotype was observed many times. This beta chain slipped into a library made for alpha chains as a stray read, so its size is not meaningful. The chain has TRBV9 and TRBJ2-1, with D possibly called TRBD1 or TRBD2 (5 bases each). Trimming stripped 1 base from V and 2 bases from J, with 10 bases between. Germline V lookup: CDR1 SGDLS, CDR2 YYNGEE. The CDR3 sequence is 15 residues long. The CDR3, as DNA: TGTGCCAGCAGCGTAACGTGGGACGCCTACAATGAGCAGTTCTTC. Its protein is CASSVTWDAYNEQFF. Supplemented by reference TRBV9 and TRBJ2-1, the full variable domain reads DSGVTQTPKHLITATGQRVTLRCSPRSGDLSVYWYQQSLDQGLQFLIQYYNGEERAKGNILERFSAQQFPDLHSELNLSSLELGDSALYFCASSVTWDAYNEQFFGPGTRLTVL.

Worth noting for this clonotype: This beta chain represents an off-target read in a library built for alpha chains; its size is of limited meaning. This chain links TRBV7-2 with TRBJ1-6, with D hard to call. CDR1 is SGHTA, CDR2 FQGNSA, per germline. The CDR3 runs 12 residues. Trimming took 1 base from V and 10 from J, leaving 5 bases between them. CDR3 sequence (DNA): TGTGCCAGCAGCTTAGATCTCTCACCCCTCCACTTT. The encoded protein is CASSLDLSPLHF.